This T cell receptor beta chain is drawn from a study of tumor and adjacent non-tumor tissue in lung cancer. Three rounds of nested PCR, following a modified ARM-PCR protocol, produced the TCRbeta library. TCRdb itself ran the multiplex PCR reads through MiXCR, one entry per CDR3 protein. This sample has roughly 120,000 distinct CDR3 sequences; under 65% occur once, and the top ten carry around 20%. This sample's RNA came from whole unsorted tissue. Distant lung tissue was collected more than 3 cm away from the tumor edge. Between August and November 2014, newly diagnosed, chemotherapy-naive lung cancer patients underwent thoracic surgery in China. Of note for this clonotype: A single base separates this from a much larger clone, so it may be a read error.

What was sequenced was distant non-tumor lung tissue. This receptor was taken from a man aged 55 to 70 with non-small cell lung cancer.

The chain's CDR3 is CASCQVGYEQYF. CDR3 sequence (DNA): TGTGCCAGCTGTCAAGTCGGGTACGAGCAGTACTTC. The chain employs TRBV6-1 and TRBJ2-7, with D unresolved. Per germline, CDR1 MNHNS and CDR2 SASEGT. This CDR3 comprises 12 residues. V dropped 8 bases and J dropped 4 bases, with 12 bases sitting between them.